This T cell receptor (beta chain) was retrieved from a study of T cells in localized non-small cell lung cancer. Germline CDR1 and CDR2: SGHTA and FQGNSA. The CDR3 spans 15 residues. J gave up 4 bases and V 7 bases, and 11 bases lay outside the gene matches. The repertoire was sequenced with immunoSEQ multiplex PCR; TCRdb's copy has only in-frame clones and lacks some. The sample has roughly 25,000 clones, approximately 90% seen once. The starting material was peripheral blood, obtained before any cancer treatment. The genes are TRBV7-2 and TRBJ2-5; 8 nucleotides match TRBD2. The sequence was collected from a female donor older than 55 with stage II squamous cell lung carcinoma. For the CDR3, the DNA is TGTGCCAGCACCCCCGGGGGGGCCGTTCGAGAGACCCAGTACTTC. Translation gives CASTPGGAVRETQYF.